This T cell receptor beta chain was sequenced in a study of T-cell memory formation after mild COVID-19. TCRdb reprocessed the 5' RACE reads with MiXCR, giving one entry per CDR3 protein. This sample has fewer than 250,000 distinct CDR3 sequences, with approximately 15% found just once. This clonotype was recorded at least ten times. The sequenced sample consisted of PBMCs or a T cell subset sorted from them (not recorded which). The TCR originated in an adult woman who had mild COVID-19 (a few samples of this study predate the infection). Cell type and time point are not known.

CDR3 sequence (DNA): TGTGCCTGGACGCCCAGCGGACTAGCGGGGGCCTACGAGCAGTACTTC. It translates to CAWTPSGLAGAYEQYF. The chain carries TRBV30 and TRBJ2-7; 13 bases are shared with TRBD2. Germline loops: CDR1 GTSNPN, CDR2 SVGIG (reference sequence). J gave up 2 bases and V 4 bases, and 8 bases lay outside the gene matches. The CDR3 runs to 16 residues.